The subject of this entry is one T cell receptor (beta chain). This entry comes from a study of CD8 T cells in Susac syndrome. RNA in amounts of about 0.45 to 1 ug was reverse transcribed with random hexamers. Amplification of TCR beta CDR3 used immunoSEQ multiplex PCR across 54 Vbeta and 13 Jbeta. Each CDR3 protein gets one entry after TCRdb re-called the immunoSEQ multiplex PCR reads with MiXCR. Of 150,000 to 200,000 distinct CDR3 sequences in the sample, about 92% were seen once. CD8+ and CD4+ T cells taken from blood had their TCR beta sequenced. Controls comprised healthy donors matched for age and sex. TEMRA cells were FACS-enriched, unlike CD8+ and CD4+ T cells, which were negatively isolated. The CDR3 extends over 13 amino acids. Germline CDR1 reads LNHNV; CDR2 reads YYDKDF (reference sequence). V shed 0 bases and J shed 4 bases, with 6 bases lying between them.

The clonotype originates from a human donor in good health. The sequenced sample consisted of CD4+ T cells from PBMCs. The genes are TRBV15 and TRBJ2-5; no reliable D call. The CDR3, as DNA: TGTGCCACCAGCAGAGACAGAGGAGAGACCCAGTACTTC. It codes for CATSRDRGETQYF.